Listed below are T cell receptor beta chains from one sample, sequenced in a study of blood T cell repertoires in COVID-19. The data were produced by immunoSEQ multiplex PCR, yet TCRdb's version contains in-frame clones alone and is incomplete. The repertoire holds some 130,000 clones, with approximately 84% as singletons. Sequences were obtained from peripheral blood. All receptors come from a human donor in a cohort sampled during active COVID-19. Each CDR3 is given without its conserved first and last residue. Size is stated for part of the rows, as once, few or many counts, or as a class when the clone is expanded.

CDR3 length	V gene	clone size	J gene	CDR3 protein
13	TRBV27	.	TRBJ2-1	ASSRSTGVGNEQF
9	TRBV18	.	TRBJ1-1	ASSSQGQAF
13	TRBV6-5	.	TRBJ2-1	ASSPFGGPYNEQF
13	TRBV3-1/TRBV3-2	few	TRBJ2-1	ASSPGLAGYNEQF
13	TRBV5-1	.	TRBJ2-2	ASSPRTSTAGELF
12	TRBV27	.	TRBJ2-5	ASSLAGAQETQY
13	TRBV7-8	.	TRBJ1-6	ASSTRGGLNSPLH
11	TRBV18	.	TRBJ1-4	ASSRGRNEKLF
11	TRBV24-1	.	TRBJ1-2	ATSDPGSYGYT
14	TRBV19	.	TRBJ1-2	ASTGPLQKANYGYT
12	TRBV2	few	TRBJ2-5	ASIAGGKQETQY
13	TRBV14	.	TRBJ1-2	ASSQDAARVGGYT
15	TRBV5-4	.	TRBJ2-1	ASSLYSRLAGYNEQF
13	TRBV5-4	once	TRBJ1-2	ASSLGTRRGYGYT
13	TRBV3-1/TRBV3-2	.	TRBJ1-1	ASSPVGGEDTEAF
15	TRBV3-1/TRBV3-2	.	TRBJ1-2	ASTQNVKGQGVYGYT
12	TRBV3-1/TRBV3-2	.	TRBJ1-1	ASSHGARDTEAF
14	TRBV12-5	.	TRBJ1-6	ASASPVGQLNSPLH
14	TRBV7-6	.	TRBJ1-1	ASSLGPGNTNTEAF
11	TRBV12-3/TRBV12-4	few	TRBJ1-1	ASSFEENTEAF
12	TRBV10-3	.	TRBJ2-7	AIRGDRGQREQY
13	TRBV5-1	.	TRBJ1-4	ASSLSGQTNEKLF
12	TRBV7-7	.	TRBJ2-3	ASSLGTGTDTQY
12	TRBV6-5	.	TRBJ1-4	ASALTVWNEKLF
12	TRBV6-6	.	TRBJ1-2	ASSSTAGYGGYT
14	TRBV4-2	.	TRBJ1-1	ASSQERDRMNTEAF
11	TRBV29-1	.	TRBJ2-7	SVKGQSSYEQY
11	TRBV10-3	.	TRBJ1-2	AISEGRGFGYT
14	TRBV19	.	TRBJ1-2	ASSIAAGRSNYGYT
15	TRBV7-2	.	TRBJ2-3	ASSSRTSGRAQDTQY
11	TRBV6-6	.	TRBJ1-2	ASSYGGGYGYT
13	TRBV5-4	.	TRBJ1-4	ASSLAGGGREKLF
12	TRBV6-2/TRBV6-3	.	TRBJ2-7	ASSPGTPPYEQY
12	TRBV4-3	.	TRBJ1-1	ASSQEQGRTEAF
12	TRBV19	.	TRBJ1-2	ASSDRFYNYGYT
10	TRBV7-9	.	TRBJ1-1	ASSSIERGAF